This T cell receptor beta chain was recovered during a study of CD8+CD57+ T cells in acquired aplastic anemia. Study results and caveats: Patients shared just under 30 CD8+ CDR3 sequences with controls.

Those patients picked for sequencing had displayed CD8+CD57+ cell expansion on flow cytometry. The CDR3 consists of 15 residues. CDR1 is LNHDA and CDR2 is SQIVND in the germline V gene (reference sequence). V lost 7 bases, J lost 6 bases, and 21 bases lay in between. Remarks on this clonotype: Its antigen is as yet unknown.

TCR beta VDJ and CDR3 were profiled, and genomic DNA was the template. A single record per CDR3 protein comes from TCRdb applying MiXCR to the reads. Among 200,000 to 300,000 distinct CDR3 sequences listed, roughly 80% were seen once. The origin of this receptor is a human donor with aplastic anemia. The sample comprised sorted CD4+, CD8+, or CD8+CD57+ T cells (not recorded which) from PBMCs. The chain combines TRBV19 with TRBJ1-2; TRBD1 might be the D (6 bases). The DNA for the CDR3 is TGTGCCAGTACCTTTAAGGGACATCCCCGGGATGGCTACACCTTC. Its protein is CASTFKGHPRDGYTF.